This entry concerns a single T cell receptor (beta chain). What it binds is unknown. Generated by immunoSEQ multiplex PCR, the TCRdb table keeps only in-frame clones and is missing some. This sample yields around 50,000 clones, of which about 90% are seen a single time; approximately 16% belongs to the top ten. The germline V gene has CDR1 SGHTA and CDR2 FQGTGA. CDR3 length: 15 amino acids. V dropped 5 bases and J dropped 4 bases, with 18 bases sitting between them. This sample stems from a study of T cell responses to AZD1222 COVID-19 vaccine. Findings of the study overall: Spike as a whole was targeted by vaccine-associated CD4 TCRs, dominant at 160-218 and 743-854.

The sample here was peripheral blood, taken on day 0 of AZD1222 vaccination. V usage is TRBV7-3 and J usage is TRBJ2-7; the D call may be TRBD1 or TRBD2 (6 bases each). The receptor comes from an adult in good health. This chain's CDR3 is CASSLREGGNYEQYF. Written as DNA, the CDR3 is TGTGCCAGCAGCCTCCGTGAGGGGGGTAATTACGAGCAGTACTTC.